This TCR beta chain was recovered during a study of shared clonotypes between healthy human individuals (dated by TCRdb to the early 2020s). Regarding the research as a whole: The cohort included three men and a couple of women between 18 and 49 years of age. Leukapheresis yielded between about 0.94 and 10 billion PBMCs per donor. To estimate repertoire size and how much clonotype sharing occurs between individuals, the study deeply sequenced the blood TCR repertoires of several healthy adults. To increase sequencing depth and limit assay-specific biases, different laboratories used diverse techniques to prepare libraries and sequence TCR repertoires. For each donor, CD4 naive and CD4 memory were each run on three plates, CD8 naive on two plates, and CD8 memory on one plate. The paper as a whole reports these results and caveats: About 5% of naive CD4, around 3.5% of naive CD8, roughly 2.4% of memory CD4, and over 0.35% of memory CD8 clonotypes were shared across a few donors. Pairwise subsampling led to the expectation that sequencing depth would affect the degree of clonotype sharing among donors. Sampling was restricted to blood, and TCR repertoires in tissue are likely to differ from TCR repertoires in blood. Rarefaction of sorted-subset datasets indicated incomplete sequencing despite the large sequencing depth. Because the study included a small number of donors, the genetic and exposure-history diversity represented was limited. Compared with non-shared clonotypes, the clonotypes found in all four sorted-subset donors had higher generation probabilities. Naive subsets generally had larger estimated clonotype richness than memory subsets.

On this clone itself: Its recognized antigen is unknown. Within one base of it there is no much larger clone, and no base qualities were kept.

Donors were healthy HIV-negative adults with no recently reported acute infections or vaccinations. Every donor was a Caucasian adult living in Nashville, Tennessee, USA. Magnetic negative selection was used to enrich CD4+ T cells, after which naive cells were positively selected on CD45RA and the negative fraction became the memory subset. After blood collection by leukapheresis, PBMCs were isolated using Ficoll-Histopaque density gradient centrifugation and then cryopreserved in the vapor phase of liquid nitrogen. Purity and quantity of every magnetically sorted T cell population were checked by analytical flow cytometry. Genomic DNA was isolated from every sorted fraction and measured by UV absorbance on a Nanodrop 2000c. Using the deep immunoSEQ assay, multiplex PCR amplified TCR CDR3 regions from genomic DNA. Genomic DNA extracted from each cell subset was distributed evenly over all wells of several immunoSEQ 96-well plates, and each plate served as one replicate. For sorted subsets, approximately 190 ng genomic DNA, equal to 25,000 to 35,000 T cell genomes, was loaded into each replicate PCR. Purified libraries were measured with a Qubit 3.0 fluorometer, size-checked on a Bioanalyzer 2100, and measured again with the KAPA Library Quantification kit. Each immunoSEQ 96-well plate was sequenced on its own single-read 150-cycle Illumina NextSeq 550 flow cell. On the study's bioinformatics: The immunoSEQ output contained only junctional sequences without quality scores, so filtering could not match that applied to full-length reads. To assign V/J genes and CDR3, sequences were annotated against IMGT germline references using PyIR, a Python wrapper for IgBLAST v1.9. Reads were removed for weak V/J assignments (E-value above 1e-6), missing CDR3, stop codons, out-of-frame junctions, or ambiguous translated residues. V3J clonotypes were defined as sequences sharing an identical inferred V gene, J gene, and CDR3 amino acid sequence. To compute the percentage overlap between repertoires, the number of shared unique clonotypes was divided by the size of the smaller repertoire. Richness of each repertoire was evaluated using RTK rarefaction, the Chao1 estimator, and Recon v2.1 estimates of unobserved clonotypes. OLGA was used to compute generation probabilities for all TCRbeta clonotypes that the gDNA method yielded from a handful of donors. TCRdb took this table from immuneACCESS and kept in-frame rearrangements with V and J called. Such tables lack part of the clones; where checked against another copy, unresolved V genes explain under half of the gap, and the rest is unexplained. The DNA gave D and trimming, while V, J and clone size come from that table. The sample table contains millions of clones; only one count was recorded for 90% to 95% of them. The ten largest clones represent around 0.13% of the sample.

The CDR3 runs 16 amino acids, cysteine and phenylalanine included. The sequence is cut down to CDR3 DNA, 48 bases in frame from base 1. V is clipped by 0 bases and J by 0 bases, and the sequence between their germline boundaries is 11 bases long. For CDR1 and CDR2, the germline V gene lists MGHRA and YSYEKL. The receptor chain draws on TRBV4-1 and TRBJ2-5; TRBD1 might be the D gene, on 5 matching bases. Input material: naive CD4+ T cells sorted from blood. The cell subset or site label on this specimen signifies: CD45RA+ positively selected. This sequence was found in a man between 18 and 35 years old in good health. The nucleotides read TGCGCCAGCAGCCAAGATTTTACAGGACACCAAGAGACCCAGTACTTC. Translated, this gives CASSQDFTGHQETQYF.